Each of the 9 T cell receptor beta chains below was sequenced from the same sample in a study of T cells in tuberculosis. Sequenced by immunoSEQ multiplex PCR; TCRdb stores in-frame clones only, minus some. The table shows under 45,000 clones, with around 96% occurring only once. Sequencing was carried out using PBMCs. The receptors derive from a donor between 10 and 29 years old with latent tuberculosis or without tuberculosis infection.

In the case of this clone: A junction end diverges from the germline sequence, so it may reflect a read error. The rearrangement joins TRBV28 to TRBJ2-6; TRBD1 agrees at 9 bases. The CDR3 length is 15 residues. CDR1 and CDR2 (germline): MDHEN, SYDVKM. This chain's CDR3 is CASSPETGGGNVLTF. The CDR3 DNA reads TGTGCCAGCAGTCCCGAGACAGGGGGGGGCAACGTCCTGACTTTC.

The rearrangement joins TRBV14 to TRBJ2-1, with D possibly TRBD1 on 5 matching bases. From germline, CDR1 is SGHDN and CDR2 FVKESK. Trimming removed 6 bases from V and 6 bases from J, with 12 bases in between. This CDR3 is built from 13 residues. CDR3 DNA: TGTGCCAGCAGGCACCCCAGGGCCAATGAGCAGTTCTTC. Translation: CASRHPRANEQFF.

V and J are TRBV7-9 and TRBJ1-4; no reliable D call. There are 16 residues in the CDR3. Germline CDR1 reads SEHNR; CDR2 reads FQNEAQ (reference sequence). Trimming stripped 4 bases from V and 7 bases from J, with 19 bases between. Written as DNA, the CDR3 is TGTGCCAGCAGCTCCCTCCCTGACTTGTCGGGTGAAAAACTGTTTTTT. Its translation: CASSSLPDLSGEKLFF.

The count of this clone is one. The rearrangement uses TRBV27 and TRBJ2-3, with 9 nucleotides matching TRBD1. This CDR3 is 16 amino acids long. The V gene's germline CDR1 is MNHEY and CDR2 SMNVEV (reference sequence). V was pared by 4 bases and J by 1 base, with 6 bases of the junction left unmatched. CDR3 DNA: TGTGCCAGCAGTTATGGCCGGGACAGGGGCACAGATACGCAGTATTTT. Translated: CASSYGRDRGTDTQYF.

In DNA, the CDR3 is TGTGCCAGCTCACCATCAGGATCCACAGATACGCAGTATTTT. This codes for CASSPSGSTDTQYF. The rearrangement links TRBV18 to TRBJ2-3; no definite D call. This CDR3 has 14 amino acids. Deletions cut 2 bases from V and 2 bases from J, with 8 bases between. From germline, CDR1 is KGHSH and CDR2 LQKENI. The full variable domain, its missing parts supplied by reference TRBV18 and TRBJ2-3, is NAGVMQNPRHLVRRRGQEARLRCSPMKGHSHVYWYRQLPEEGLKFMVYLQKENIIDESGMPKERFSAEFPKEGPSILRIQQVVRGDSAAYFCASSPSGSTDTQYFGPGTRLTVL.

The chain has TRBV6-5 and TRBJ2-7; TRBD1 agrees at 9 bases. Per the germline V gene, CDR1 is MNHEY and CDR2 is SVGAGI. This CDR3 region has 14 residues. V shed 2 bases, J shed 4 bases, and the junction held 3 bases outside the gene matches. The DNA for the CDR3 is TGTGCCAGCAGTTACCGGGACAGGGCTTACGAGCAGTACTTC. Its translation is CASSYRDRAYEQYF.

This rearrangement joins TRBV4-1 to TRBJ2-7; TRBD2 agrees at 10 bases. Losses at the gene ends were 0 bases for V and 3 bases for J; bases not matched to a gene: 5. There are 16 residues in the CDR3. The V gene's germline CDR1 is MGHRA and CDR2 YSYEKL. The CDR3 DNA sequence: TGCGCCAGCAGCCAAGAGGCCCTAGCGGGGGACTACGAGCAGTACTTC. Translated, it gives CASSQEALAGDYEQYF.

The rearrangement joins TRBV28 to TRBJ1-2, with 10 nucleotides matching TRBD1. Germline-derived CDR1 and CDR2 are MDHEN and SYDVKM. The CDR3 is 11 amino acids. V lost 10 bases to trimming and J lost 8 bases; unmatched junction nucleotides: 4. The CDR3 reads CAIRQGAGYTF. CDR3 in DNA: TGTGCCATACGACAGGGGGCCGGCTACACCTTC.

This chain joins TRBV21-1 and TRBJ2-3; TRBD1 was called by the table and not checked on the DNA. TRBV21-1 is recorded as a pseudogene. The CDR3 totals 16 residues. The CDR3 coding sequence is TGTGCCAGCAGCAGAGCACAGGGGGCTAGCACAGATACGCAGTATTTT. Protein product: CASSRAQGASTDTQYF.